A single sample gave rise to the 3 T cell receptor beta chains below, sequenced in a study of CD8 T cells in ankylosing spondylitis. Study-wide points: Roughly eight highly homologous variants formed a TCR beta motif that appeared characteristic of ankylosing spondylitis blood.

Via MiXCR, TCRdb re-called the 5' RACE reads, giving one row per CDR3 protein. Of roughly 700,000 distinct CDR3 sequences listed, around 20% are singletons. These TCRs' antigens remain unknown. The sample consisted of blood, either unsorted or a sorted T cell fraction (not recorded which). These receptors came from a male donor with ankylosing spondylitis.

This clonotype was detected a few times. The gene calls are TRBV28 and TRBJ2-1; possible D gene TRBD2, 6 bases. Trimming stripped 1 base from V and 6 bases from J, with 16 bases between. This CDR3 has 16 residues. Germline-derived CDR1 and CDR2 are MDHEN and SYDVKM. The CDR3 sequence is CASSLSVPPGSNEQFF. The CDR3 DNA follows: TGTGCCAGCAGTTTATCGGTCCCCCCCGGGAGCAATGAGCAGTTCTTC.

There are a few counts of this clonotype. The CDR3 is CATSSMLLAGETQYF. DNA of the CDR3: TGTGCCACCAGCTCTATGCTTTTAGCGGGAGAGACCCAGTACTTC. J is TRBJ2-5 and V is TRBV15, with 7 bases fitting TRBD2. V shed 5 bases and J 4 bases; nucleotides not matched to a gene: 10. This CDR3 contains 15 residues. The germline V gene has CDR1 LNHNV and CDR2 YYDKDF (reference sequence).

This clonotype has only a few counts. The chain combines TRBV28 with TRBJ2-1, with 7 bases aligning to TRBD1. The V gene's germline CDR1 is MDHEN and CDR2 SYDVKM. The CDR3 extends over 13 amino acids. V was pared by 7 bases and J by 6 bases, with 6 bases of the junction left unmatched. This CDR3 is CASTLDRVNEQFF. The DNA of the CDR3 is TGTGCCAGCACTCTAGACAGGGTCAATGAGCAGTTCTTC.